This TCR beta chain is drawn from a study of patients and donors after allogeneic stem cell transplantation. This clonotype has only a few counts. This CDR3 is built from 17 residues. The V end was cut by 0 bases, the J end by 5 bases, with 20 bases between. Looked up from germline, CDR1 is SGDLS and CDR2 is YYNGEE. TCRdb redid the calling of the RT-PCR reads with MiXCR, one entry per CDR3 protein. Of about 960,000 distinct CDR3 sequences detected, approximately 19% appear once; the ten largest clones hold around 6%. The sequence derives from a human donor who was either an allogeneic HSCT recipient or a stem cell or donor lymphocyte infusion donor (not recorded which). It is not recorded whose cells these are; they may come from a transplant donor. The chain employs TRBV9 and TRBJ1-1; D might be TRBD1 (5 bases). Input material: blood, either unsorted or a sorted T cell fraction (not recorded which). The CDR3 nucleotides read TGTGCCAGCAGCGTAGTCGCAGGGACGGATAAAAGGACTGAAGCTTTCTTT. Protein product: CASSVVAGTDKRTEAFF.